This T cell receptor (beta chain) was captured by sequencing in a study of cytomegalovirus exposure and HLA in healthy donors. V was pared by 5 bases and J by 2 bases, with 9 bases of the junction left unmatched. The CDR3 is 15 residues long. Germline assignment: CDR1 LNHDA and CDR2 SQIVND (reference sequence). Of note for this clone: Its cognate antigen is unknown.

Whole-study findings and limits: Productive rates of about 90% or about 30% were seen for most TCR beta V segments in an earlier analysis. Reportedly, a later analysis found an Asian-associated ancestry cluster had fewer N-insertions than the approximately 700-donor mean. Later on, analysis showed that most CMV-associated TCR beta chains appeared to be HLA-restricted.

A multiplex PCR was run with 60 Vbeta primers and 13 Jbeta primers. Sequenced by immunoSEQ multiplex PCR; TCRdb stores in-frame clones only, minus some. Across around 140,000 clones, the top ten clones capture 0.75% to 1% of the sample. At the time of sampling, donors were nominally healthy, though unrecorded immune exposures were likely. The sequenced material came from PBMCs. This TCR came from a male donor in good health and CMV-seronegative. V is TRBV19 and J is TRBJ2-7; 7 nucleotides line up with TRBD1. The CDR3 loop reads CASSLLTGITYEQYF. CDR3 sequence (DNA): TGTGCCAGTAGTCTCTTGACAGGGATCACCTACGAGCAGTACTTC.